This entry lists 10 T cell receptor beta chains sequenced from one sample in a study of lymphopenia after photon versus proton radiotherapy. Generated by immunoSEQ multiplex PCR, the TCRdb table keeps only in-frame clones and is missing some. The sample lists 42,000 or so clones, around 81% occurring once. The sample consisted of peripheral blood, taken from a patient treated with proton-based radiotherapy. These receptors originate from a woman in her 70s with pancreatic cancer.

V gene TRBV5-1 combines with J gene TRBJ2-6; 7 nucleotides line up with TRBD2. The CDR3 spans 17 residues. Per the germline V gene, CDR1 is SGHRS and CDR2 is YFSETQ. The junction had 3 bases not matched to a gene; V was cut back by 0 bases and J by 0 bases. The CDR3 region is CASSLGGSLSGANVLTF. In DNA, the CDR3 is TGCGCCAGCAGCTTGGGCGGGAGCCTCTCTGGGGCCAACGTCCTGACTTTC.

The rearrangement uses TRBV19 and TRBJ1-1; tentative D call: TRBD1 (5 bases). This CDR3 is 14 amino acids long. The germline V gene encodes CDR1 LNHDA and CDR2 SQIVND (reference sequence). V was clipped by 5 bases and J by 7 bases, with 17 bases between them. The CDR3 DNA reads TGTGCCAGTAGTCCCGACAGCCCTCTAAGTGAAGCTTTCTTT. This gives the protein CASSPDSPLSEAFF. Full variable domain (remainder filled in from reference TRBV19 and TRBJ1-1): DGGITQSPKYLFRKEGQNVTLSCEQNLNHDAMYWYRQDPGQGLRLIYYSQIVNDFQKGDIAEGYSVSREKKESFPLTVTSAQKNPTAFYLCASSPDSPLSEAFFGQGTRLTVV.

V is TRBV30 and J is TRBJ2-1; D not resolved. The CDR3 length is 13 residues. The V end lost 8 bases, the J end lost 4 bases, and 15 bases lay between the germline ends. CDR1 is GTSNPN, CDR2 SVGIG, per germline (reference sequence). The CDR3 DNA sequence: TGTGCCCGGGCAGCCGGAGAATACAATGAGCAGTTCTTC. This translates into CARAAGEYNEQFF.

This clone turned up a few times. The J gene is TRBJ2-6, the V gene TRBV28, with a possible D match to TRBD1 (6 bases). The germline gives CDR1 MDHEN, CDR2 SYDVKM. V was clipped by 6 bases and J by 0 bases, with 9 bases between them. The CDR3 length is 15 residues. As DNA, the CDR3 is TGTGCCAGCAGGCGACAGGTCTCTGGGGCCAACGTCCTGACTTTC. Its protein is CASRRQVSGANVLTF.

This clone was observed once. The chain combines TRBV15 with TRBJ2-7; no clear D. Deletions cut 6 bases from V and 3 bases from J, with 12 bases between. Germline-derived CDR1 and CDR2 are LNHNV and YYDKDF (reference sequence). The CDR3 has 13 residues. CDR3 sequence: CATRLIGIYEQYF. CDR3 sequence (DNA): TGTGCCACCAGATTAATTGGAATCTACGAGCAGTACTTC. Full variable domain (remainder filled in from reference TRBV15 and TRBJ2-7): DAMVIQNPRYQVTQFGKPVTLSCSQTLNHNVMYWYQQKSSQAPKLLFHYYDKDFNNEADTPDNFQSRRPNTSFCFLDIRSPGLGDTAMYLCATRLIGIYEQYFGPGTRLTVT.

The CDR3, as DNA: TGTGCCAGCAGTGAGAACCGGGACAGAGCTTTCTTT. As protein: CASSENRDRAFF. The rearrangement joins TRBV2 to TRBJ1-1; 7 nucleotides agree with TRBD1. The CDR3 is made up of 12 amino acids. Germline V lookup: CDR1 SNHLY, CDR2 FYNNEI. The J segment lost 10 bases and the V segment lost 3 bases, leaving 5 bases of the junction unmatched.

V is TRBV6-1 and J is TRBJ2-7, with 12 bases aligning to TRBD2. The germline V gene encodes CDR1 MNHNS and CDR2 SASEGT. J gave up 3 bases and V 0 bases, and 6 bases lay outside the gene matches. The CDR3 loop spans 17 amino acids. The CDR3 loop is CASSEAVLAGGYYEQYF. The CDR3 region has the DNA TGTGCCAGCAGTGAAGCGGTGCTAGCGGGAGGGTACTACGAGCAGTACTTC.

The chain recombines TRBV28 with TRBJ2-1, with D unclear. The V end lost 8 bases, the J end lost 9 bases, and 14 bases lay between the germline ends. The CDR3 covers 12 residues. The germline CDR1 and CDR2 sequences are MDHEN and SYDVKM. In DNA, the CDR3 is TGTGCCAGCGTCGGGTTTTACGGTGAGCAGTTCTTC. It yields the protein CASVGFYGEQFF.

This clone was found a few times. The chain joins TRBV7-8 to TRBJ2-2; D might be TRBD1 (5 bases). The germline CDR1 and CDR2 sequences are SGHVS and FQNEAQ. This CDR3 region has 18 residues. V lost 6 bases, J lost 3 bases, and 23 bases lay in between. The CDR3 coding sequence is TGTGCCAGCAGTCCCCCCCTTCGGACCCGACAGTACACCGGGGAGCTGTTTTTT. Protein sequence: CASSPPLRTRQYTGELFF.

The V call is TRBV7-9, the J call TRBJ2-5, with 8 bases identical to TRBD1. Germline CDR1 is SEHNR and CDR2 is FQNEAQ (reference sequence). After removal of 10 bases from V and 3 bases from J, the junction contained 4 bases not matched to a gene. CDR3 length equals 12 residues. The CDR3 reads CATETGEETQYF. The CDR3 DNA reads as TGTGCCACCGAGACAGGGGAAGAGACCCAGTACTTC.